The rows below give T cell receptor beta chains drawn from one sample of a study of cytomegalovirus exposure and HLA in healthy donors. Assay used: immunoSEQ multiplex PCR; TCRdb lists only in-frame clones, some missing. The data hold about 240,000 clones, with about 83% observed a single time. The source material was PBMCs. These receptors all stem from a young man in good health and CMV-seronegative. CDR3s include the opening cysteine and the closing phenylalanine or tryptophan. Fields, in order: clone size, V gene, J gene, D gene, CDR3 DNA, CDR3 protein. A D gene is named only where the DNA matches it firmly. Clone size is shown for a subset of rows, as once, few, many or a class of expanded clone.

>NA|TRBV6-6|TRBJ1-6|NA
TGTGCCAGCAGTCGAGCCTTAGCTAATTCACCCCTCCACTTT
CASSRALANSPLHF
>NA|TRBV7-8|TRBJ2-7|NA
TGTGCCAGCCGGGGTCTGGCCGAGCAGTACTTC
CASRGLAEQYF
>NA|TRBV4-1|TRBJ1-5|NA
TGCGCCAGCAGCCATGCGGATGACCGGGAGAATGGGCAGCCCCAGCATTTT
CASSHADDRENGQPQHF
>NA|TRBV4-3|TRBJ1-6|TRBD1
TGCGCCAGCAGCCAAGATCAAGGGGGCAGTAATTCACCCCTCCACTTT
CASSQDQGGSNSPLHF
>NA|TRBV5-1|TRBJ2-3|TRBD2
TGCGCCAGCAGACCGGGACTAGCCACCTCTACGCAGTATTTT
CASRPGLATSTQYF
>once|TRBV28|TRBJ1-1|NA
TGTGCCGCCCAGGGGTTAGATTGGTACTTACCTGAAGCTTTCTTT
CAAQGLDWYLPEAFF
>once|TRBV28|TRBJ2-3|NA
TGTGCCAGCGGCCATCTCGGGTATACGCAGTATTTT
CASGHLGYTQYF
>NA|TRBV5-4|TRBJ1-1|NA
TGTGCCAGCAGTTCCCGAGATGGGACAAGGAACACTGAAGCTTTCTTT
CASSSRDGTRNTEAFF
>NA|TRBV5-6|TRBJ2-5|NA
TGTGCCAGCAGCGACAGACAAGAGACCCAGTACTTC
CASSDRQETQYF
>NA|TRBV5-1|TRBJ1-3|TRBD1
TGCGCCAGCAGCTTGGGACAGGGGGATGGTCCTGGAAACACCATATATTTT
CASSLGQGDGPGNTIYF
>once|TRBV4-3|TRBJ1-6|TRBD1
TGCGCCAGCAGCCAAGTCTTCCAGGGGGACGGAACCTATAATTCACCCCTCCACTTT
CASSQVFQGDGTYNSPLHF
>NA|TRBV28|TRBJ2-3|NA
TGTGCCACCAATCGGAGCTGGCGGCAGTATTTT
CATNRSWRQYF
>NA|TRBV5-1|TRBJ2-5|NA
TGCGCCAGCAGCGACGGACAATTACAAGAGACCCAGTACTTC
CASSDGQLQETQYF
>NA|TRBV7-8|TRBJ2-1|TRBD1
TGTGCCAGCAGCTTGGGGACAGGGAACAATGAGCAGTTCTTC
CASSLGTGNNEQFF
>NA|TRBV5-1|TRBJ1-4|NA
TGCGCCAGCAGCTTTCAGGGATCTAATGAAAAACTGTTTTTT
CASSFQGSNEKLFF
>NA|TRBV7-6|TRBJ2-1|TRBD1
TGTGCCAGCAGCCCTCGGACAGGGGCCGGTGAGCAGTTCTTC
CASSPRTGAGEQFF
>NA|TRBV7-7|TRBJ2-1|NA
TGTGCTAGCAGCTTAAATCCAAGCCCAAGCAATGAGCAGTTCTTC
CASSLNPSPSNEQFF
>NA|TRBV27|TRBJ2-7|TRBD2
TGTGCCAGCAGCCTTAGCGGGACGTTATCCTACGAGCAGTACTTC
CASSLSGTLSYEQYF
>NA|TRBV5-6|TRBJ2-2|NA
TGTGCCAGCAGATCCCAGGGAACCGGGGAGCTGTTTTTT
CASRSQGTGELFF
>NA|TRBV27|TRBJ2-1|TRBD2
TGTGCCAGCCATTACCTACTAGCGGGGGTTAATGAGCAGTTCTTC
CASHYLLAGVNEQFF
>NA|TRBV10-3|TRBJ1-1|NA
TGTGCCACCCTACAGGGTTCGAACACTGAAGCTTTCTTT
CATLQGSNTEAFF
>NA|TRBV27|TRBJ1-5|NA
TGTGCCAGCAGTTTAGGAGGGGAGAGCAATCAGCCCCAGCATTTT
CASSLGGESNQPQHF
>NA|TRBV5-4|TRBJ2-7|TRBD2
TGTGCCAGCAGCGACCGGACTAGCGCCAACGAGCAGTACTTC
CASSDRTSANEQYF
>NA|TRBV7-2|TRBJ1-1|NA
TGTGCCAGCAGCTTAGCAGGGGTGAGGAACACTGAAGCTTTCTTT
CASSLAGVRNTEAFF
>once|TRBV18|TRBJ1-3|NA
TGTGCCAGCTCACCACCTTCAGAATCTGGAAACACCATATATTTT
CASSPPSESGNTIYF
>NA|TRBV11-1|TRBJ2-5|NA
TGTGCCAGCAGCCGTCCACCCACTAGTGCAGAGACCCAGTACTTC
CASSRPPTSAETQYF
>NA|TRBV7-2|TRBJ2-7|NA
TGTGCCAGCAGCCCAGGACTCACCTACGAGCAGTACTTC
CASSPGLTYEQYF
>NA|TRBV13|TRBJ2-3|NA
TGTGCCAGCAGCTTAGGTCCGGGGGGCACAGATACGCAGTATTTT
CASSLGPGGTDTQYF
>NA|TRBV5-1|TRBJ2-3|NA
TGCGCCAGCAGCTTGGAACAGAACACAGATACGCAGTATTTT
CASSLEQNTDTQYF
>NA|TRBV6-6|TRBJ1-1|NA
TGTGCCAGCAGTTACTCAGGTGTTTGGGGAGATGAAGCTTTCTTT
CASSYSGVWGDEAFF
>NA|TRBV6-5|TRBJ2-7|TRBD2
TGTGCCACCCGGGACTACAGCTCCTACGAGCAGTACTTC
CATRDYSSYEQYF
>NA|TRBV29-1|TRBJ1-1|NA
TGCAGCGCGTGCCTCGTAGGGGGAAAAAACACTGAAGCTTTCTTT
CSACLVGGKNTEAFF
>NA|TRBV28|TRBJ2-5|NA
TGTGCCAGCAGCCTAAGGGGGGAGACCCAGTACTTC
CASSLRGETQYF
>NA|TRBV5-1|TRBJ2-5|NA
TGCGCCAGCAGCTTAGGACAGCCAAAACAAGAGACCCAGTACTTC
CASSLGQPKQETQYF
>NA|TRBV5-4|TRBJ2-7|TRBD2
TGTGCCAGCAGCACAGGGACTAGCGGGGCGTATAACTACGAGCAGTACTTC
CASSTGTSGAYNYEQYF
>NA|TRBV2|TRBJ2-1|NA
TGTGCCAGCAGTGAAGCGCATGGGACAGAGCAGTTCTTC
CASSEAHGTEQFF
>few|TRBV19|TRBJ1-6|NA
TGTGCCAGTAGTATACCGGGGAGGTCGAATTCACCCCTCCACTTT
CASSIPGRSNSPLHF
>NA|TRBV28|TRBJ2-2|NA
TGTGCCAGCAGTCCGGGGGACAGTTCGAACACCGGGGAGCTGTTTTTT
CASSPGDSSNTGELFF
>few|TRBV23-1|TRBJ2-7|TRBD2
TGCGCCAGCAGTCTGCCACTAGCGCCGGACGAGCAGTACTTC
CASSLPLAPDEQYF
>NA|TRBV5-1|TRBJ1-1|NA
TGCGCCAGCAGCTTAGGGGGGGACGTTGAAGCTTTCTTT
CASSLGGDVEAFF
>NA|TRBV2|TRBJ2-1|TRBD1
TGTGCCAGCAGTGAAACCGGGACAGAGAGCTCCTACAATGAGCAGTTCTTC
CASSETGTESSYNEQFF
>NA|TRBV10-3|TRBJ2-6|NA
TGTGCCATCATGGGGCTCGGGGCCAACGTCCTGACTTTC
CAIMGLGANVLTF
>NA|TRBV9|TRBJ2-1|NA
TGTGCCAGCAGCGCAAACCAGGGCACCTACAATGAGCAGTTCTTC
CASSANQGTYNEQFF
>NA|TRBV5-1|TRBJ2-5|TRBD2
TGCGCCAGCAGCCGACTAGCGGGGGGGCAAGAGACCCAGTACTTC
CASSRLAGGQETQYF